This TCR beta chain was obtained from a study of T cells in localized non-small cell lung cancer. Profiling relied on immunoSEQ multiplex PCR, and the TCRdb table lists in-frame clones only, not all of them. The table lists tens of thousands of clones, more than 80% of them singletons, with approximately 5.2% in the top ten. CDR1 SGHKS and CDR2 YYEKEE come from the germline V gene (reference sequence). V was cut by 3 bases and J by 1 base, with 13 bases left in between. This CDR3 has 15 residues. The clonotype originates from a woman aged 40-69 years with stage I lung adenocarcinoma. This chain connects TRBV5-5 to TRBJ2-5; D might be TRBD1 or TRBD2, each matching 5 bases. The sample here was peripheral blood, taken before any cancer treatment. The DNA for the CDR3 is TGTGCCAGCAGCTCCGACGGGACGGGCCAAGAGACCCAGTACTTC. Amino acid sequence: CASSSDGTGQETQYF.